This is a list of T cell receptor beta chains from one sample in a study of blood T cell repertoires in COVID-19. Using immunoSEQ multiplex PCR, the repertoire was profiled, and TCRdb retains in-frame clones only, with some absent. Among under 300,000 clones listed, roughly 84% were seen once. The sequenced sample consisted of PBMCs or T cells enriched from blood (not recorded which). These receptors came from a woman between 45 and 65 years old who had been exposed to COVID-19. The CDR3 runs from the conserved cysteine through the conserved F or W. The D gene is left open where the match is weak.

TRBJ2-1	14	TRBV25-1	.	CASSDLAGRDEQFF
TRBJ1-2	16	TRBV28	TRBD1	CASSFELQGQTYGYTF
TRBJ1-1	14	TRBV11-2	.	CASSLVGSPAGAFF
TRBJ1-4	17	TRBV20-1	TRBD1	CSASGPGQTSTNEKLFF
TRBJ1-1	13	TRBV5-6	.	CASSPTDMAEAFF
TRBJ2-7	14	TRBV19	.	CASSPAQGSYEQYF
TRBJ1-3	13	TRBV29-1	.	CSVRQNSGNTIYF
TRBJ1-1	12	TRBV12-3/TRBV12-4	.	CASSLRDTEAFF
TRBJ1-1	14	TRBV29-1	TRBD1	CSSSSGQGNTEAFF
TRBJ2-7	15	TRBV5-4	TRBD1	CASSPPGQTTYEQYF
TRBJ1-3	15	TRBV11-2	.	CASSSLRGYGNTIYF
TRBJ2-1	14	TRBV7-2	TRBD2	CASSSRTSGGEQFF